The 30 T cell receptor beta chains below come from one sample, sequenced in a study of T cells in localized non-small cell lung cancer. Method: immunoSEQ multiplex PCR; TCRdb's copy keeps in-frame clones and lacks some. Of about 77,000 clones in the sample, 88% are singletons; the top ten hold 20% to 25%. Sequencing used peripheral blood, obtained before any cancer treatment. All receptors come from a woman aged 40-70 years with stage I squamous cell lung carcinoma.

The CDR3 bases are TGTGCCACCAGCAGAGATCCGTCGGGAACTAATGAAAAACTGTTTTTT. Its translation is CATSRDPSGTNEKLFF. The gene calls are TRBV15 and TRBJ1-4; D is undetermined. The germline gives CDR1 LNHNV, CDR2 YYDKDF (reference sequence). V was pared by 0 bases and J by 1 base, with 9 bases between. This CDR3 has 16 residues.

The chain has TRBV29-1 and TRBJ2-1; maybe TRBD1 (5 bases). This CDR3 contains 12 residues. V lost 3 bases and J lost 6, with 9 bases in between. The germline gives CDR1 SQVTM, CDR2 ANQGSEA. Written as DNA, the CDR3 is TGCAGCGTTGAGAAGACAGTCAATGAGCAGTTCTTC. Translating gives CSVEKTVNEQFF.

The chain employs TRBV5-6 and TRBJ1-1; 7 bases line up with TRBD1. From germline, CDR1 is SGHDT and CDR2 YYEEEE. The CDR3 consists of 15 residues. The ends lost 3 bases at V and 1 base at J; junction bases unmatched: 6. The CDR3 nucleotides are TGTGCCAGCAGCTGGTCCGGGACAGCGAACACTGAAGCTTTCTTT. It specifies CASSWSGTANTEAFF. The whole variable domain, filled in from reference TRBV5-6 and TRBJ1-1, reads DAGVTQSPTHLIKTRGQQVTLRCSPKSGHDTVSWYQQALGQGPQFIFQYYEEEERQRGNFPDRFSGHQFPNYSSELNVNALLLGDSALYLCASSWSGTANTEAFFGQGTRLTVV.

The V call is TRBV5-1, the J call TRBJ1-2; TRBD1 matches at 11 bases. The CDR3 runs to 13 residues. Trimming removed 3 bases from V and 6 bases from J; junction bases left unmatched: 1. The germline gives CDR1 SGHRS, CDR2 YFSETQ. The CDR3 DNA sequence: TGCGCCAGCAGCTGGACAGGGGGCGATGGCTACACCTTC. It is translated as CASSWTGGDGYTF.

This clone was seen a few times. The CDR3 sequence is CASRANVGEQYF. The DNA of the CDR3 is TGTGCCAGCAGAGCTAACGTGGGCGAGCAGTACTTC. J is TRBJ2-7 and V is TRBV11-2; no definite D call. This CDR3 comprises 12 residues. The germline gives CDR1 SGHAT, CDR2 FQNNGV. V was pared by 6 bases and J by 6 bases, with 12 bases between.

The rearrangement uses TRBV6-5 and TRBJ2-2; TRBD2 might be the D (6 bases). Germline CDR1 MNHEY, CDR2 SVGAGI. The V gene lost 6 bases and the J gene lost 7 bases, with 18 bases spanning the gap. There are 15 residues in the CDR3. Here the CDR3 reads CASRNVGGLDGELFF. The CDR3 DNA is TGTGCCAGCAGGAATGTGGGGGGTCTGGACGGGGAGCTGTTTTTT.

This sequence joins TRBV6-1 and TRBJ1-1, with 10 bases that match TRBD1. The germline CDR1 and CDR2 sequences are MNHNS and SASEGT. The CDR3 is made up of 13 amino acids. V lost 6 bases to trimming and J lost 5 bases; unmatched junction nucleotides: 3. CDR3 sequence (DNA): TGTGCCAGCAGGGACAGGGGGTCTACTGAAGCTTTCTTT. Its translation: CASRDRGSTEAFF.

The rearrangement links TRBV19 to TRBJ1-2, with 7 nucleotides matching TRBD1. The length of the CDR3 is 14 residues. V gave up 5 bases and J gave up 7 bases; unmatched junction bases: 10. Germline loops: CDR1 LNHDA, CDR2 SQIVND (reference sequence). The CDR3 protein is CASSPGQWIRGYTF. The CDR3 DNA reads TGTGCCAGTAGTCCGGGACAGTGGATACGTGGCTACACCTTC.

This sequence joins TRBV2 and TRBJ1-2; D is possibly TRBD1 (5 bases). Germline V gene lookup returns CDR1 SNHLY and CDR2 FYNNEI. With 2 bases removed from V and 0 bases from J, the gap between germline ends came to 10 bases. The CDR3 extends over 15 amino acids. CDR3 sequence (DNA): TGTGCCAGCAGTGAACGGGGGGGAGCTAACTATGGCTACACCTTC. This codes for CASSERGGANYGYTF.

This clone was recorded a few times. V gene TRBV11-2 combines with J gene TRBJ1-2; 7 nucleotides agree with TRBD1. From germline, CDR1 is SGHAT and CDR2 FQNNGV. The CDR3 contains 13 residues. V shed 5 bases, J shed 8 bases, and the junction held 8 bases outside the gene matches. The CDR3 DNA reads as TGTGCCAGCAGCGCCACAGGGGCGGGGGGCTACACCTTC. Translated: CASSATGAGGYTF.

The rearrangement links TRBV2 to TRBJ2-6; 7 nucleotides agree with TRBD1. Losses at the gene ends were 1 base for V and 1 base for J; bases not matched to a gene: 4. The CDR3 is 17 amino acids. CDR1 is SNHLY and CDR2 is FYNNEI in the germline V gene. CDR3 nucleotide sequence: TGTGCCAGCAGTGAAGACAGGGGCCGATCTGGGGCCAACGTCCTGACTTTC. It yields the protein CASSEDRGRSGANVLTF.

The chain carries TRBV10-3 and TRBJ2-7; D gene unclear. Trimming stripped 10 bases from V and 2 bases from J, with 9 bases between. CDR1 ENHRY and CDR2 SYGVKD come from the germline V gene. The CDR3 totals 11 residues. In DNA form, the CDR3 reads TGTGCCACCGCCGACCCCTACGAGCAGTACTTC. Its protein product is CATADPYEQYF.

The genes are TRBV7-8 and TRBJ2-4; tentatively, D is TRBD2 (6 bases). Germline values: CDR1 SGHVS, CDR2 FQNEAQ. The CDR3 runs to 14 residues. Trimming left V 4 bases short and J 0 bases short, with 7 bases between. In DNA, the CDR3 is TGTGCCAGCAGCTCGGGAGTAGCCAAAAACATTCAGTACTTC. It specifies CASSSGVAKNIQYF.

The chain recombines TRBV6-6 with TRBJ2-5; the match to TRBD2 covers 14 bases. Germline CDR1 and CDR2: MNHNY and SVGAGI (reference sequence). J gave up 2 bases and V 9 bases, and 8 bases lay outside the gene matches. The CDR3 is made up of 16 amino acids. As DNA, the CDR3 is TGTGCCAGTGGGACCCGGACTAGCGGGGGGCAAGAGACCCAGTACTTC. It codes for CASGTRTSGGQETQYF.

The sample holds a few counts of this clone. The rearrangement joins TRBV7-6 to TRBJ2-6; 10 bases map to TRBD1. Germline V gene data show CDR1 as SGHVS and CDR2 as FNYEAQ. V gave up 5 bases and J gave up 2 bases; unmatched junction bases: 6. The CDR3 is 17 residues long. This chain's CDR3 is CASSTGQGNPGANVLTF. DNA of the CDR3: TGTGCCAGCAGCACGGGACAGGGGAATCCTGGGGCCAACGTCCTGACTTTC.

The V call is TRBV6-5, the J call TRBJ2-1; D is unresolved. CDR1 and CDR2 from the germline V gene are MNHEY and SVGAGI. The CDR3 covers 12 residues. Deletions cut 4 bases from V and 13 bases from J, with 14 bases between. CDR3 sequence: CASSSPEGTQFF. The CDR3 nucleotides are TGTGCCAGCAGTTCTCCGGAAGGCACACAGTTCTTC.

The CDR3 coding sequence is TGTGCCAGCAGTTTCCGGACAGGGGGCCCTAATTCACCCCTCCACTTT. Translating gives CASSFRTGGPNSPLHF. The rearrangement links TRBV6-5 to TRBJ1-6; 11 bases match TRBD1. The CDR3 loop spans 16 amino acids. Germline V gene lookup returns CDR1 MNHEY and CDR2 SVGAGI. V lost 4 bases, J lost 6 bases, and 5 bases stayed unmatched.

The V call is TRBV6-5, the J call TRBJ1-4; 8 positions match TRBD1. Losses at the gene ends were 5 bases for V and 7 bases for J; bases not matched to a gene: 6. There are 14 residues in the CDR3. The germline V gene has CDR1 MNHEY and CDR2 SVGAGI. CDR3 nucleotide sequence: TGTGCCAGCAGTGCCAGGGGGCTAGGTGAAAAACTGTTTTTT. Its protein product is CASSARGLGEKLFF.

V and J are TRBV5-1 and TRBJ2-1; the match to TRBD2 covers 10 bases. V shed 3 bases and J 5 bases; nucleotides not matched to a gene: 5. Germline V gives CDR1 SGHRS, CDR2 YFSETQ. This CDR3 contains 15 residues. The chain's CDR3 is CASSSGTSAHNEQFF. CDR3 DNA sequence: TGCGCCAGCAGCTCCGGGACTAGCGCCCACAATGAGCAGTTCTTC.

This clone was detected only a few times. This chain links TRBV20-1 with TRBJ2-3; no reliable D call. The CDR3 totals 11 residues. Trimming pared 5 bases from V and 2 bases from J, leaving 5 bases between. CDR1 DFQATT and CDR2 SNEGSKA come from the germline V gene (reference sequence). In DNA form, the CDR3 reads TGCAGTGCTGGCGCCACAGATACGCAGTATTTT. Encoded protein: CSAGATDTQYF.

J is TRBJ1-6 and V is TRBV4-1, with a tentative D call TRBD1 (5 bases). Trimming stripped 0 bases from V and 8 bases from J, with 14 bases between. The CDR3 extends over 16 amino acids. The germline V gene has CDR1 MGHRA and CDR2 YSYEKL. CDR3 residues: CASSQETIPGHSPLHF. As DNA, the CDR3 is TGCGCCAGCAGCCAAGAAACCATCCCGGGACATTCACCCCTCCACTTT.

This clone was picked up a small number of times. The chain uses TRBV7-6 and TRBJ1-4, with D maybe TRBD1 (5 bases). Trimming cost V 2 bases and J 3 bases, with 10 bases left between them. Germline CDR1 and CDR2: SGHVS and FNYEAQ. The CDR3 is made up of 15 amino acids. CDR3 coding DNA: TGTGCCAGCAGCTTATCAGGGTTGGCTAATGAAAAACTGTTTTTT. Translating it yields CASSLSGLANEKLFF. The complete variable domain, with remaining parts taken from reference TRBV7-6 and TRBJ1-4, reads GAGVSQSPRYKVTKRGQDVALRCDPISGHVSLYWYRQALGQGPEFLTYFNYEAQQDKSGLPNDRFSAERPEGSISTLTIQRTEQRDSAMYRCASSLSGLANEKLFFGSGTQLSVL.

On this clone: One end of the junction is discordant with germline, which a read error may explain. The rearrangement links TRBV30 to TRBJ2-5, with no clear D. This CDR3 region has 11 residues. CDR1 is GTSNPN, CDR2 SVGIG, per germline (reference sequence). CDR3 amino acids: CACSPPEAQYF. The DNA of the CDR3 is TGTGCCTGCTCCCCCCCAGAGGCCCAGTACTTC.

This clone was found a few times. The sample has other DNA sequences that encode this CDR3 too. This rearrangement joins TRBV2 to TRBJ1-4; 8 nucleotides line up with TRBD1. The length of the CDR3 is 14 residues. Germline V gene data show CDR1 as SNHLY and CDR2 as FYNNEI. The V gene end was trimmed by 6 bases and the J gene end by 7 bases; junction bases not matched to a gene: 7. DNA for the CDR3: TGTGCCAGCAGGGACAGGGTGGGGAGTGAAAAACTGTTTTTT. Translating it yields CASRDRVGSEKLFF.

The J gene is TRBJ1-1, the V gene TRBV5-5; D unclear. Per the germline V gene, CDR1 is SGHKS and CDR2 is YYEKEE (reference sequence). Trimming took off 2 bases at V and 0 bases at J, with 11 bases between the two ends. This CDR3 contains 15 residues. The DNA of the CDR3 is TGTGCCAGCAGCTTCGATACAGACATGAACACTGAAGCTTTCTTT. Protein sequence: CASSFDTDMNTEAFF.

This clone has just one count. The chain has TRBV29-1 and TRBJ2-5; D perhaps matches TRBD1 (6 bases). The CDR3 extends over 12 amino acids. Germline CDR1 is SQVTM and CDR2 is ANQGSEA. Between the trimmed V and J ends, which lost 5 bases and 5 bases, there was a span of 12 bases. The CDR3 here is CSVNRDGETQYF. The CDR3 DNA is TGCAGCGTTAACAGGGACGGTGAGACCCAGTACTTC.

V and J are TRBV7-8 and TRBJ1-1, with D perhaps matching TRBD1 (5 bases). This CDR3 has 15 amino acids. CDR1 and CDR2 (germline): SGHVS, FQNEAQ. V lost 5 bases, J lost 4 bases, and 17 bases lay in between. CDR3 in amino acids: CASSPWAGGVTEAFF. As DNA, the CDR3 is TGTGCCAGCAGCCCCTGGGCGGGGGGGGTCACTGAAGCTTTCTTT.

This chain joins TRBV4-1 and TRBJ2-3; 7 nucleotides align to TRBD2. The CDR3 has 16 amino acids. The germline V gene encodes CDR1 MGHRA and CDR2 YSYEKL. Germline trimming cut 1 base from V and 2 bases from J; bases unmatched to any gene: 6. Here the CDR3 reads CASSQGAGDYTDTQYF. In DNA form, the CDR3 reads TGCGCCAGCAGCCAAGGGGCGGGGGATTACACAGATACGCAGTATTTT.

The chain couples TRBV5-1 to TRBJ1-2; D unclear. The CDR3 has 14 residues. Germline CDR1 is SGHRS and CDR2 is YFSETQ. With 4 bases removed from V and 8 bases from J, the gap between germline ends came to 18 bases. The CDR3 DNA reads TGCGCCAGCAGCCCGACCGGCTGGGGTTTGGGCTACACCTTC. Encoded protein: CASSPTGWGLGYTF.

The chain couples TRBV10-3 to TRBJ2-6; D is unclear. The ends were cut back, 0 bases at V and 8 bases at J, with 8 bases in the middle. This CDR3 has 14 residues. CDR1 and CDR2 from the germline V gene are ENHRY and SYGVKD. CDR3 loop: CAISESRVSNVLTF. Here the CDR3 DNA reads TGTGCCATCAGTGAGTCTAGGGTGTCCAACGTCCTGACTTTC.